Here is one TCR beta chain with its context. This record belongs to a study of blood T cell repertoires in COVID-19. In the study overall: Samples came from the United States, Italy and Spain, spanning acute and convalescent COVID-19.

CDR1 is SGHNT, CDR2 YYREEE, per germline (reference sequence). This CDR3 is 15 amino acids long. Deletions cut 3 bases from V and 6 bases from J, with 16 bases between. Source study methods: Reference gene primer amplification gave estimated nucleated cell counts. Produced via immunoSEQ multiplex PCR; TCRdb's table is partial and in-frame only. V, J and clone size derive from that table, while D and trimming were established from the DNA sequence. The sample consists of some 170,000 clones, roughly 83% of them appearing once. The chain carries TRBV5-4 and TRBJ2-1; no reliable D call. The TCR comes from a woman aged 35 to 49 with COVID-19, enrolled during active disease. Material for sequencing was peripheral blood. The CDR3 reads CASSSSLVNVNEQFF. The CDR3 bases are TGTGCCAGCAGCTCAAGCCTCGTCAATGTCAATGAGCAGTTCTTC.